Shown below are 10 T cell receptor beta chains from a single sample sequenced in a study of shared clonotypes between healthy human individuals. Clones were read by immunoSEQ multiplex PCR, and TCRdb kept only the in-frame ones, dropping some. The data contain fewer than 400,000 clones, approximately 79% of them singletons. The material sequenced was memory CD4+ T cells sorted from blood. Subset in this sample: CD45RA-negative fraction. The receptors derive from a man in his thirties or forties in good health.

This clone was counted only a few times. The gene calls are TRBV7-9 and TRBJ2-7, with 10 bases aligning to TRBD1. Germline CDR1 SEHNR, CDR2 FQNEAQ (reference sequence). V lost 5 bases, J lost 6 bases, and 13 bases stayed unmatched. The length of the CDR3 is 16 residues. This CDR3 is CASSHARDRGTGEQYF. The CDR3 bases are TGTGCCAGCAGCCACGCCCGGGACAGGGGAACAGGCGAGCAGTACTTC.

The rearrangement joins TRBV5-4 to TRBJ2-5; D call uncertain. Per the germline V gene, CDR1 is SGHNT and CDR2 is YYREEE (reference sequence). This CDR3 comprises 12 residues. Trimming took off 1 base at V and 5 bases at J, with 6 bases between the two ends. CDR3 region: CASSLQMETQYF. CDR3 coding DNA: TGTGCCAGCAGCTTGCAGATGGAGACCCAGTACTTC.

The chain is built from TRBV30 and TRBJ2-5; 7 bases are a match to TRBD1. There are 16 residues in the CDR3. Germline CDR1 is GTSNPN and CDR2 is SVGIG (reference sequence). The V segment lost 0 bases and the J segment 4 bases; nucleotides outside the gene matches: 11. The CDR3 here is CAWSVLTGSVSETQYF. The CDR3 DNA sequence: TGTGCCTGGAGTGTACTGACAGGGTCGGTGTCAGAGACCCAGTACTTC. Full variable domain (missing parts from reference TRBV30 and TRBJ2-5): SQTIHQWPATLVQPVGSPLSLECTVEGTSNPNLYWYRQAAGRGLQLLFYSVGIGQISSEVPQNLSASRPQDRQFILSSKKLLLSDSGFYLCAWSVLTGSVSETQYFGPGTRLLVL.

J is TRBJ2-7 and V is TRBV5-4; D might be TRBD1 (6 bases). CDR1 and CDR2 (germline): SGHNT, YYREEE (reference sequence). The CDR3 contains 15 residues. Trimming pared 4 bases from V and 4 bases from J, leaving 18 bases between. CDR3 residues: CASSPSDRMRYEQYF. The CDR3 coding sequence is TGTGCCAGCAGCCCATCAGACAGGATGAGGTACGAGCAGTACTTC.

This chain joins TRBV27 and TRBJ2-7; D perhaps matches TRBD1 (6 bases). The V end was cut by 2 bases, the J end by 2 bases, with 10 bases between. The CDR3 has 14 residues. CDR1 is MNHEY, CDR2 SMNVEV, per germline (reference sequence). DNA for the CDR3: TGTGCCAGCAGTTTAAGACAGGAGACCTACGAGCAGTACTTC. Protein product: CASSLRQETYEQYF.

V gene TRBV14 combines with J gene TRBJ2-5; perhaps TRBD2 as D (7 bases). The CDR3 is 13 residues long. Germline V gene data show CDR1 as SGHDN and CDR2 as FVKESK. Trimming left V 7 bases short and J 7 bases short, with 16 bases between. CDR3 protein: CASNPERGGTQYF. CDR3 DNA sequence: TGTGCCAGCAATCCCGAGAGGGGGGGGACCCAGTACTTC.

V usage is TRBV6-1 and J usage is TRBJ2-7; 11 bases fit TRBD2. The trim removed 6 bases at V and 6 bases at J, leaving 7 bases unmatched. The V gene's germline CDR1 is MNHNS and CDR2 SASEGT. The CDR3 length is 14 residues. CDR3 in amino acids: CASRGDLAGGEQYF. The CDR3 DNA reads as TGTGCCAGCAGGGGGGATCTAGCGGGAGGCGAGCAGTACTTC.

Many counts were recorded for this clone. V gene TRBV7-2 combines with J gene TRBJ1-2; 9 positions agree with TRBD1. This CDR3 is 18 amino acids long. From germline, CDR1 is SGHTA and CDR2 FQGNSA. With V trimmed by 1 base and J by 0 bases, 9 bases remained unmatched. The chain's CDR3 is CASSLEMVGTGTNYGYTF. CDR3 nucleotide sequence: TGTGCCAGCAGCTTAGAGATGGTTGGGACAGGGACTAACTATGGCTACACCTTC. The variable domain in full, completed from reference TRBV7-2 and TRBJ1-2, reads GAGVSQSPSNKVTEKGKDVELRCDPISGHTALYWYRQSLGQGLEFLIYFQGNSAPDKSGLPSDRFSAERTGGSVSTLTIQRTQQEDSAVYLCASSLEMVGTGTNYGYTFGSGTRLTVV.

Of note for this clone: In the same sample, other DNA sequences code for this CDR3. V is TRBV2 and J is TRBJ2-5; possibly TRBD2 for D (6 bases). The CDR3 is 13 residues long. In germline, CDR1 is SNHLY, CDR2 FYNNEI. Trimming shortened V by 3 bases and J by 5 bases, and 10 bases separated the two germline ends. CDR3 in DNA: TGTGCCAGCAGTGATCGGGGGAGGGAGACCCAGTACTTC. This gives the protein CASSDRGRETQYF. Drawing the rest from reference TRBV2 and TRBJ2-5, the complete variable domain is EPEVTQTPSHQVTQMGQEVILRCVPISNHLYFYWYRQILGQKVEFLVSFYNNEISEKSEIFDDQFSVERPDGSNFTLKIRSTKLEDSAMYFCASSDRGRETQYFGPGTRLLVL.

The chain is built from TRBV7-2 and TRBJ2-5, with 7 bases matching TRBD1. Trimming at V came to 2 bases and at J to 4 bases, leaving 10 bases not matched to a gene. Germline V gene sequence: CDR1 SGHTA, CDR2 FQGNSA. This CDR3 spans 16 amino acids. The CDR3 protein is CASSLTNRGLRETQYF. Here the CDR3 DNA reads TGTGCCAGCAGCTTAACTAACAGGGGCCTAAGAGAGACCCAGTACTTC.